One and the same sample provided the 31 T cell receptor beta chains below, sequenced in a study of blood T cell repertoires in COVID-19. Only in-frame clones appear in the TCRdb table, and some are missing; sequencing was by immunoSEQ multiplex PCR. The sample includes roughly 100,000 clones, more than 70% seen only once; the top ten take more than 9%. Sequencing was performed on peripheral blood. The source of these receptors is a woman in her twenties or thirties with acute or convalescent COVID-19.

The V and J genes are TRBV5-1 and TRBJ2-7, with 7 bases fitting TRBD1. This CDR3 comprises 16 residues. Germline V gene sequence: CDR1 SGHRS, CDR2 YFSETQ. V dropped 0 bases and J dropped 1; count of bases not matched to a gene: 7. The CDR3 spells CASSLVATGISYEQYF. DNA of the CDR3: TGCGCCAGCAGCTTGGTCGCGACAGGGATTTCCTACGAGCAGTACTTC.

CDR3 amino acids: CASSLEQGGDEQYF. The DNA for the CDR3 is TGTGCCAGCAGCTTAGAACAGGGAGGGGACGAGCAGTACTTC. The chain couples TRBV7-8 to TRBJ2-7, with D possibly being TRBD2 (7 bases). Germline-derived CDR1 and CDR2 are SGHVS and FQNEAQ. With 1 base removed from V and 5 bases from J, the gap between germline ends came to 12 bases. This CDR3 has 14 residues.

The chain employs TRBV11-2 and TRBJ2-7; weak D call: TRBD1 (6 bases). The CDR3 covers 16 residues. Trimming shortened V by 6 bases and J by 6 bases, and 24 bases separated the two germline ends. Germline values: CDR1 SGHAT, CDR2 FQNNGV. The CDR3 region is CASRPRRGPDGVEQYF. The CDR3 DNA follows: TGTGCCAGCAGACCCCGCAGGGGCCCAGATGGGGTCGAGCAGTACTTC.

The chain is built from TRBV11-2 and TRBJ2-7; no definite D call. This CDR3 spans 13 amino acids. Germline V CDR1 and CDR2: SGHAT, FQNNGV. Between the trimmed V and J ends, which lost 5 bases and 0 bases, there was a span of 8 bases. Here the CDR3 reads CASSIRFSYEQYF. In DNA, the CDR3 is TGTGCCAGCAGCATCAGGTTCTCCTACGAGCAGTACTTC.

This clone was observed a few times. The CDR3 coding sequence is TGCAGTGCTAGTCCCGGTACGAACACCGGGGAGCTGTTTTTT. This translates into CSASPGTNTGELFF. The rearrangement joins TRBV20-1 to TRBJ2-2; D is undetermined. The CDR3 loop spans 14 amino acids. The germline V gene has CDR1 DFQATT and CDR2 SNEGSKA (reference sequence). The V gene lost 3 bases and the J gene lost 0 bases, with 8 bases spanning the gap.

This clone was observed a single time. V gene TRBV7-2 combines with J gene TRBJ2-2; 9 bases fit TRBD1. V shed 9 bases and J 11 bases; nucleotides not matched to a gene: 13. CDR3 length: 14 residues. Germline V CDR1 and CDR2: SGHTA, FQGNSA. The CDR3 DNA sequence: TGTGCCAGTACAGGGGGCCTGAAGACGGCTGAGCTGTTTTTT. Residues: CASTGGLKTAELFF.

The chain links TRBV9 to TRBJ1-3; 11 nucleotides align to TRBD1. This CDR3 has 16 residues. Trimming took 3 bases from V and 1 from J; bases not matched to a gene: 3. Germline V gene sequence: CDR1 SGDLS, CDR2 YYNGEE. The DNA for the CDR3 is TGTGCCAGCAGCGCCGGACAGGGGGCGTCTGGAAACACCATATATTTT. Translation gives CASSAGQGASGNTIYF.

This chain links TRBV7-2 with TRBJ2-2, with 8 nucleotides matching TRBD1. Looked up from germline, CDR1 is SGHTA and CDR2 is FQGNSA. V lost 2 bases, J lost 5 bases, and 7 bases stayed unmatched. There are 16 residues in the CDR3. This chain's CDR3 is CASSLYAGGATGELFF. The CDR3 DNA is TGTGCCAGCAGCTTATACGCAGGGGGCGCGACCGGGGAGCTGTTTTTT.

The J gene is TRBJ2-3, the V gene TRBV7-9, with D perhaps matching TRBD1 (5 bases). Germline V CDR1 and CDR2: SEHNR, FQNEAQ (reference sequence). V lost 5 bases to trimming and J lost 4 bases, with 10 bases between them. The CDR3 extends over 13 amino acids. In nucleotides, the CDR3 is TGTGCCAGCAGCCCGCGACAGTCAGATACGCAGTATTTT. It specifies CASSPRQSDTQYF.

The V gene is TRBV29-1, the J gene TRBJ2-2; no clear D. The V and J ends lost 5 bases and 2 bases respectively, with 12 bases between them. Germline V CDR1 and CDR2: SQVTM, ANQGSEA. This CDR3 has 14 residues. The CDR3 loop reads CSVMVQQNTGELFF. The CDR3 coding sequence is TGCAGCGTTATGGTACAGCAAAACACCGGGGAGCTGTTTTTT.

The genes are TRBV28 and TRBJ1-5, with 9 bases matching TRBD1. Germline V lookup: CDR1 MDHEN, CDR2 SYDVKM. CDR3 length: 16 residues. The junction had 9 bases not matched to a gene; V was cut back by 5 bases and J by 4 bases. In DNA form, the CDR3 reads TGTGCCAGCAGTAATTCACAGGGGGCTGGGAATCAGCCCCAGCATTTT. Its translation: CASSNSQGAGNQPQHF.

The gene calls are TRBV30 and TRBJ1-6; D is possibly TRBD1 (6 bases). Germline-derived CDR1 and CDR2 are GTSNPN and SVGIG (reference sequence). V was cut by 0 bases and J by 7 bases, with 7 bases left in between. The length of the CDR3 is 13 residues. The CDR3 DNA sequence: TGTGCCTGGAGTGTACAGGGAAATTCACCCCTCCACTTT. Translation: CAWSVQGNSPLHF.

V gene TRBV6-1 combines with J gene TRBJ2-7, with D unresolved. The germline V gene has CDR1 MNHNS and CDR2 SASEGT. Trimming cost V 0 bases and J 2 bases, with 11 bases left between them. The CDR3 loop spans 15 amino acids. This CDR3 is CASSEAPGPPYEQYF. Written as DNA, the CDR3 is TGTGCCAGCAGTGAAGCGCCGGGTCCACCCTACGAGCAGTACTTC.

CDR3 sequence reads: CASTPGQWEKLFF. The CDR3 bases are TGTGCCAGCACCCCCGGACAGTGGGAGAAACTGTTTTTT. This chain joins TRBV11-3 and TRBJ2-2, with D possibly being TRBD1 (6 bases). V lost 7 bases and J lost 14, with 20 bases in between. The CDR3 runs to 13 residues. CDR1 SGHNT and CDR2 YENEEA come from the germline V gene.

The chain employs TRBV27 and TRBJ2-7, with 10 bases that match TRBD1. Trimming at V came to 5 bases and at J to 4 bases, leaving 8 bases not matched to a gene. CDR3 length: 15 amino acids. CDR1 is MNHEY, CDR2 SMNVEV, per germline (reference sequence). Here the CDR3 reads CASSLRQGAGYEQYF. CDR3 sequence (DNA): TGTGCCAGCAGTCTGAGACAGGGGGCGGGGTACGAGCAGTACTTC.

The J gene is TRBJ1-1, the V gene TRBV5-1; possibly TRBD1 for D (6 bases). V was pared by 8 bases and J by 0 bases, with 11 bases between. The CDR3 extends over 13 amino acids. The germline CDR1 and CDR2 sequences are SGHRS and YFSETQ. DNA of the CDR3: TGCGCCAGTTCAGGGGTCTTGAACACTGAAGCTTTCTTT. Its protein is CASSGVLNTEAFF.

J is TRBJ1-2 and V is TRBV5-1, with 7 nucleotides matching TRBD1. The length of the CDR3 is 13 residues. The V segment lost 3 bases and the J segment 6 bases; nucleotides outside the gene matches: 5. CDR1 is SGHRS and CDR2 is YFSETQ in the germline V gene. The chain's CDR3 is CASSSTGEDGYTF. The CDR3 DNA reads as TGCGCCAGCAGCTCTACAGGGGAAGATGGCTACACCTTC.

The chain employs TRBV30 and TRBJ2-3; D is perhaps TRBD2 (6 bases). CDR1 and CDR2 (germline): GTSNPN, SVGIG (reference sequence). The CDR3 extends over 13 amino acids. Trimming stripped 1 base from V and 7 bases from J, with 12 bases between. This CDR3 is CAWSGWGVNTQYF. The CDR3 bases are TGTGCCTGGAGTGGCTGGGGGGTTAATACGCAGTATTTT.

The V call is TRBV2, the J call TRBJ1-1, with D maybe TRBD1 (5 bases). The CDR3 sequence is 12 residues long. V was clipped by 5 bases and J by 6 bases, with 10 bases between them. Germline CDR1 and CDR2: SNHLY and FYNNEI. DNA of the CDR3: TGTGCCAGCAGTCTGGGGGGGGCTGAAGCTTTCTTT. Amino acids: CASSLGGAEAFF.

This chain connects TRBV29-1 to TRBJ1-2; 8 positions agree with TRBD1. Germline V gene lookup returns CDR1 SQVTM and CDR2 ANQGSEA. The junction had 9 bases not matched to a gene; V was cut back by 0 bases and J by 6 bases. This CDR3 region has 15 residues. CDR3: CSVEEFGTGIHGYTF. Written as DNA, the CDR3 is TGCAGCGTTGAAGAGTTCGGGACAGGCATTCATGGCTACACCTTC.

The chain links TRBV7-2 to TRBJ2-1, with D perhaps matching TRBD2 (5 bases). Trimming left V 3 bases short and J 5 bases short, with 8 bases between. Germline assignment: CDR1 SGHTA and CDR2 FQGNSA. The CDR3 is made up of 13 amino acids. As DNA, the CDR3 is TGTGCCAGCAGCTTGGGGAGCCACAATGAGCAGTTCTTC. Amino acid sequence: CASSLGSHNEQFF.

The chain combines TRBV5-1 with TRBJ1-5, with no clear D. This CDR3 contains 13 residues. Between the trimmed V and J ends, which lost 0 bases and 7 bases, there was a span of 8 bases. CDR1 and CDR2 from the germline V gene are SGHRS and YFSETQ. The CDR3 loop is CASSLAGEQPQHF. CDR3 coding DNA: TGCGCCAGCAGCTTGGCCGGGGAACAGCCCCAGCATTTT.

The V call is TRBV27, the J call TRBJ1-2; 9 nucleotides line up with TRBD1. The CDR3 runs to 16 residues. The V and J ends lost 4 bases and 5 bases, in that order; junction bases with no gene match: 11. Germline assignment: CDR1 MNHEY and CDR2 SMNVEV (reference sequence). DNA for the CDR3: TGTGCCAGCAGTTCCCCTTCGGACAGGGGAGGGTATGGCTACACCTTC. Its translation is CASSSPSDRGGYGYTF.

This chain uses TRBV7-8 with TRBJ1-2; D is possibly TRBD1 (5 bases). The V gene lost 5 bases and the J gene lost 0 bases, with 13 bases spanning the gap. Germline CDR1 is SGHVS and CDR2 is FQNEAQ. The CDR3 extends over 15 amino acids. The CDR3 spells CASSPAGGANYGYTF. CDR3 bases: TGTGCCAGCAGCCCAGCCGGGGGGGCTAACTATGGCTACACCTTC.

The CDR3 DNA is TGTGCCAGCAGTGACTCAAGATACCCGTCAGGGAGGATCACCTTC. Its translation: CASSDSRYPSGRITF. The chain recombines TRBV6-4 with TRBJ1-2; tentative D call: TRBD1 (5 bases). In germline, CDR1 is MRHNA, CDR2 SNTAGT. CDR3 length: 15 residues. Trimming stripped 0 bases from V and 13 bases from J, with 21 bases between.

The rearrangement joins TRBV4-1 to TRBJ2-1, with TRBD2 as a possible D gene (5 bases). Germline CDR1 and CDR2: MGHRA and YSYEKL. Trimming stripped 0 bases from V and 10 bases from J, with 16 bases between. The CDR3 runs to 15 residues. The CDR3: CASSQDEGSVREQFF. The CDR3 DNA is TGCGCCAGCAGCCAAGACGAGGGTAGCGTGAGGGAGCAGTTCTTC.

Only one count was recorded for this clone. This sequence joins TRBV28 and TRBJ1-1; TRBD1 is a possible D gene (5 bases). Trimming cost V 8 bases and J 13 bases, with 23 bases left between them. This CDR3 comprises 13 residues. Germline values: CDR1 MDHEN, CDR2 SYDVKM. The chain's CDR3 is CASGGGSLRWGFF. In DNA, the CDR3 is TGTGCCAGCGGCGGGGGGTCGCTGAGGTGGGGTTTCTTT.

Here the CDR3 DNA reads TGCGCCAGCAGTTTACAGGACTCTGGAAACACCATATATTTT. This sequence encodes CASSLQDSGNTIYF. The rearrangement joins TRBV5-1 to TRBJ1-3, with TRBD1 as a possible D gene (5 bases). Trimming took off 5 bases at V and 0 bases at J, with 9 bases between the two ends. The CDR3 spans 14 residues. Per the germline V gene, CDR1 is SGHRS and CDR2 is YFSETQ.

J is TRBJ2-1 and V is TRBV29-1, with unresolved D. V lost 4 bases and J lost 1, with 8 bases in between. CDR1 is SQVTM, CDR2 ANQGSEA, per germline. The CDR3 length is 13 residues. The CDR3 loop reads CSVVGDSYNEQFF. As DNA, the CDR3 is TGCAGCGTTGTTGGAGATTCCTACAATGAGCAGTTCTTC.

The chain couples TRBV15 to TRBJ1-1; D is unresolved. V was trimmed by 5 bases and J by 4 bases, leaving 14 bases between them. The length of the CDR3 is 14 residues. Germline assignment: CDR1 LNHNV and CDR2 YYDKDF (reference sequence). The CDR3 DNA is TGTGCCACCAGCTATGGCGGACTTGGCACTGAAGCTTTCTTT. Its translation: CATSYGGLGTEAFF.

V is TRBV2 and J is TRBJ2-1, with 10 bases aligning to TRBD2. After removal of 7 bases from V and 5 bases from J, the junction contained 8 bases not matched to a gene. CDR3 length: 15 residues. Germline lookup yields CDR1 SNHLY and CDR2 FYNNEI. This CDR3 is CASTPQRGGNNEQFF. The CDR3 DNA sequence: TGTGCCAGCACCCCACAGCGGGGGGGCAACAATGAGCAGTTCTTC.